This T cell receptor (beta chain) is drawn from a study of cytomegalovirus exposure and HLA in healthy donors. Study results and limitations: That first-cohort TCR clusters tended to co-occur in the approximately 110 validation repertoires was found in a later analysis. Overall, approximately 180 TCR beta chains were annotated as cytomegalovirus-associated.

An approximately 120-subject validation cohort, separate from the approximately 670-subject first cohort, supplied the donors. Sequenced by immunoSEQ multiplex PCR; TCRdb stores in-frame clones only, minus some. The sample carries about 130,000 clones, 90% to 96% recorded once. This CDR3 has 16 amino acids. V shed 2 bases and J shed 4 bases, with 15 bases lying between them. In germline, CDR1 is MDHEN, CDR2 SYDVKM. This clone occurred once. Its antigen remains unidentified. The chain couples TRBV28 to TRBJ2-4; possible D gene TRBD2, 5 bases. Source material: PBMCs. The TCR originated in a man aged 18 to 30 in good health and CMV-seronegative. The CDR3 sequence: CASSLGSLGEKNIQYF. Here the CDR3 DNA reads TGTGCCAGCAGTTTAGGATCCCTCGGGGAGAAAAACATTCAGTACTTC.